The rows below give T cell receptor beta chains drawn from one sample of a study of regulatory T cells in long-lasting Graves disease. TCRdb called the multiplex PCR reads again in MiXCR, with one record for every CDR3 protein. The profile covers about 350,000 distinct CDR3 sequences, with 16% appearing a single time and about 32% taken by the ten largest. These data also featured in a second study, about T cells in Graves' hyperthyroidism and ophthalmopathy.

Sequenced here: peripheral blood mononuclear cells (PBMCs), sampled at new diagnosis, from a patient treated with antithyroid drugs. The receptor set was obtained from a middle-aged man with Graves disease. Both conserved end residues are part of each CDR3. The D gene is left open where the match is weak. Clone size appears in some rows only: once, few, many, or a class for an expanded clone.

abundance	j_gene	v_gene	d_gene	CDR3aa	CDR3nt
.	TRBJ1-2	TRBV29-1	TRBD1	CSGTRGTGGLGYTF	TGCAGCGGTACACGCGGGACAGGGGGCCTTGGCTACACCTTC
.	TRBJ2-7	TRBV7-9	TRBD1	CASSSNEDRGYEQYF	TGTGCCAGCAGCTCCAATGAGGACAGGGGTTACGAGCAGTACTTC
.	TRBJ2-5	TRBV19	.	CAGSPLPGKSETQYF	TGTGCCGGTAGTCCCCTCCCAGGGAAATCGGAGACCCAGTACTTC
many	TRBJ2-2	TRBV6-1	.	CASKHRNTGELFF	TGTGCCAGCAAACACAGGAACACCGGGGAGCTGTTTTTT
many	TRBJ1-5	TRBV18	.	CASSPPGGLNQPQHF	TGTGCCAGCTCACCACCGGGGGGACTCAATCAGCCCCAGCATTTT
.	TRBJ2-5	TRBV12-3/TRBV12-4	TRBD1	CASSFVAGGVETQYF	TGTGCCAGCAGTTTCGTGGCAGGGGGTGTGGAGACCCAGTACTTC
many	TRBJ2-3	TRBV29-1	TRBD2	CSAQLAGGPSDTQYF	TGCAGCGCCCAACTAGCGGGGGGGCCCTCAGATACGCAGTATTTT
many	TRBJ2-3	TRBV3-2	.	CASSQESGGAQSGDTQYF	TGTGCCAGCAGCCAAGAATCCGGCGGGGCCCAATCCGGAGATACGCAGTATTTT
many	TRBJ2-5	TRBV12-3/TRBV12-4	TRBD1	CASSVGQNQETQYF	TGTGCCAGCAGCGTGGGACAGAACCAAGAGACCCAGTACTTC
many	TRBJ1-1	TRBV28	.	CASSFPYTEAFF	TGTGCCAGCAGTTTCCCTTACACTGAAGCTTTCTTT
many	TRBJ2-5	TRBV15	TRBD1	CATSLSGTGGETQYF	TGTGCCACCAGCCTTTCCGGGACAGGGGGGGAGACCCAGTACTTC
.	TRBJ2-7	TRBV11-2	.	CASSLSLLYEQYF	TGTGCCAGCAGCTTAAGTCTACTTTACGAGCAGTACTTC
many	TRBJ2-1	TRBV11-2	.	CASSLVRGRVGNEQFF	TGTGCCAGCAGCTTAGTTAGGGGAAGAGTAGGAAATGAGCAGTTCTTC
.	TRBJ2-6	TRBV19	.	CASGPQPVAGPNVLTF	TGTGCCAGTGGCCCCCAACCGGTGGCTGGGCCCAACGTCCTGACTTTC
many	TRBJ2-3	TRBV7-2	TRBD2	CASSLGRTSFPDTQYF	TGTGCCAGCAGCTTAGGAAGGACTAGCTTTCCAGATACGCAGTATTTT
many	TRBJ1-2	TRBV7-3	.	CASSFEGRYGYTF	TGTGCCAGCAGCTTCGAGGGTCGCTATGGCTACACCTTC
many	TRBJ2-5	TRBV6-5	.	CASSYRGLGQETQYF	TGTGCCAGCAGTTACCGGGGGCTTGGGCAAGAGACCCAGTACTTC
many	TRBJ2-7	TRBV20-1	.	CSASRPWGDEQYF	TGCAGTGCTAGTCGACCTTGGGGTGACGAGCAGTACTTC